The present T cell receptor (beta chain) was sequenced within a study of blood T cell repertoires in COVID-19. Recruitment covered over 20 US areas and drew participants whose ages spanned roughly 18 to 89 years. Recovery meant two consecutive negative NP/OP PCR tests, professional clearance, or resolved symptoms. Sequenced by immunoSEQ multiplex PCR; TCRdb stores in-frame clones only, minus some. The sample consists of approximately 200,000 clones, about 80% of them appearing once. CDR1 is ENHRY, CDR2 SYGVKD, per germline. Trimming removed 4 bases from V and 5 bases from J; junction bases left unmatched: 3. The CDR3 runs 13 residues.

The sequencing sample was made of PBMCs or T cells enriched from blood (not recorded which). This clonotype was sampled from a middle-aged man who had recovered from COVID-19. The gene calls are TRBV10-3 and TRBJ2-5; 8 bases agree with TRBD1. Written as DNA, the CDR3 is TGTGCCATCAGTGGACAGGGGTGGGAGACCCAGTACTTC. Protein: CAISGQGWETQYF.